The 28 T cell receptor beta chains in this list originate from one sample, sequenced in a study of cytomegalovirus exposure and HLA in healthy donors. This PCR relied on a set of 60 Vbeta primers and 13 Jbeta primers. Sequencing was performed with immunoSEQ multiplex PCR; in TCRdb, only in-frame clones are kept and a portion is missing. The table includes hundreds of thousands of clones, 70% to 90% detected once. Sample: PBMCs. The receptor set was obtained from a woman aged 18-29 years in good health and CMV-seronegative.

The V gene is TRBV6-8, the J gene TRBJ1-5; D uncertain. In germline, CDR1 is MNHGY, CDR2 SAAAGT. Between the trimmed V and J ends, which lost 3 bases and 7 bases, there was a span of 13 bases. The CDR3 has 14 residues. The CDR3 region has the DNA TGTGCCAGCAGTTATGGAGCAAGCGGGCAGCCCCAGCATTTT. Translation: CASSYGASGQPQHF.

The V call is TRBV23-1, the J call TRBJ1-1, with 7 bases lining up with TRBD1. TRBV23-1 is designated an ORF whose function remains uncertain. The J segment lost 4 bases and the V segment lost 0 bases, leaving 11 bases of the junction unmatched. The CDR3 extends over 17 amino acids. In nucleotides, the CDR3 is TGCGCCAGCAGTCAATCTTACAGGGGTAGAGGGGCCACTGAAGCTTTCTTT. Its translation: CASSQSYRGRGATEAFF.

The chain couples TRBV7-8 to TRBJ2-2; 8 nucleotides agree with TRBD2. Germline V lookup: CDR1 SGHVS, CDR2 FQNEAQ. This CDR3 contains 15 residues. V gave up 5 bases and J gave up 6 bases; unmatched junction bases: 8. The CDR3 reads CASSRERGKAGELFF. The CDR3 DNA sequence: TGTGCCAGCAGCCGGGAGCGGGGGAAGGCCGGGGAGCTGTTTTTT.

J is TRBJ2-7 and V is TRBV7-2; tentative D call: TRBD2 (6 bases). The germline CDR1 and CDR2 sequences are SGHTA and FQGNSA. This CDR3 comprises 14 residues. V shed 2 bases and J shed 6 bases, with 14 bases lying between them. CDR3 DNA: TGTGCCAGCAGCTTACGGGGGATGCCCACCGAGCAGTACTTC. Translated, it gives CASSLRGMPTEQYF.

The CDR3 sequence: CASSQEPGQGFSGANVLTF. CDR3 coding DNA: TGCGCCAGCAGCCAGGAGCCGGGACAGGGATTCTCTGGGGCCAACGTCCTGACTTTC. The chain is built from TRBV4-1 and TRBJ2-6; 9 bases are a match to TRBD1. CDR1 and CDR2 (germline): MGHRA, YSYEKL. The CDR3 runs to 19 residues. With V trimmed by 3 bases and J by 0 bases, 9 bases remained unmatched.

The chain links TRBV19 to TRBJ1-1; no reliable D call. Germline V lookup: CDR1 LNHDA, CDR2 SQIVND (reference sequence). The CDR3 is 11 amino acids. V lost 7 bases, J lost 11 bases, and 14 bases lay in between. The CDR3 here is CASTSSGSAFF. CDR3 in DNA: TGTGCCAGTACCTCGTCGGGGAGTGCTTTCTTT.

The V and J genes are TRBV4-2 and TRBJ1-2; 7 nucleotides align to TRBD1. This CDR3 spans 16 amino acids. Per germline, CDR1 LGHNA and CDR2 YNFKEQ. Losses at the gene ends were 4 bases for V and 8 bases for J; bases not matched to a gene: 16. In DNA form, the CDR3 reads TGTGCCAGCAGCCCGATAGGACAGGACCTCTCGGCGGGCTACACCTTC. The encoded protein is CASSPIGQDLSAGYTF.

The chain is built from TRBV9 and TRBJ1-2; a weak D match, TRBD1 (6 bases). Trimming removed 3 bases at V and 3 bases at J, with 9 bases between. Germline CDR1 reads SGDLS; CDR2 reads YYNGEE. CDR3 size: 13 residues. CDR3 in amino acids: CASSGTAHYGYTF. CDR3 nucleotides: TGTGCCAGCAGCGGGACAGCCCACTATGGCTACACCTTC.

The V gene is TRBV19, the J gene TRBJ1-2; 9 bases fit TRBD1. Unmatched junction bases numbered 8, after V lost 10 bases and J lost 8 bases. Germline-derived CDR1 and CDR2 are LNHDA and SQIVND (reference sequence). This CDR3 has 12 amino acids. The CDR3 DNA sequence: TGTGCCACTTATACAGGGGGCGTGGGCTACACCTTC. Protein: CATYTGGVGYTF.

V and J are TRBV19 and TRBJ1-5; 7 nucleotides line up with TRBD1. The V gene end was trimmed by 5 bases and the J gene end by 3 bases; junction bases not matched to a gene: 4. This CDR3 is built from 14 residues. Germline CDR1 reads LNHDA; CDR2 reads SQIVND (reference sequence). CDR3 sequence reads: CASSGTAFNQPQHF. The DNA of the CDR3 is TGTGCCAGTAGTGGGACAGCGTTCAATCAGCCCCAGCATTTT.

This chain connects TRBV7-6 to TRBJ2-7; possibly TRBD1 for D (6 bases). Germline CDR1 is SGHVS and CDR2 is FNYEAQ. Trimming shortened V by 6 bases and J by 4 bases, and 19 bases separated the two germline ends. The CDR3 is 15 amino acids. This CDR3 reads CASSYEPGHQYEQYF. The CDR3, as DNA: TGTGCCAGCAGTTACGAACCGGGACACCAATACGAGCAGTACTTC.

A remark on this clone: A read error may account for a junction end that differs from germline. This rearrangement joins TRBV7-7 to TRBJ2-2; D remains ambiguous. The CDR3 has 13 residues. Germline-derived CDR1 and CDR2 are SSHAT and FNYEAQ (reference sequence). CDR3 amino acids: CASSLADTGELFF. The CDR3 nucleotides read TGTGCTAGCAGCTTGGCGGACACCGGGGAGCTGTTTTTT.

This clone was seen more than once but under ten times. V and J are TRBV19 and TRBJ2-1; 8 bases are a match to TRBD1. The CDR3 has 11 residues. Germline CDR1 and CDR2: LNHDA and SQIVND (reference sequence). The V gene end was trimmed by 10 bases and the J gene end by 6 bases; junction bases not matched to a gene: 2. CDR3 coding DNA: TGTGCCAATGACAGGGGCAATGAGCAGTTCTTC. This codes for CANDRGNEQFF. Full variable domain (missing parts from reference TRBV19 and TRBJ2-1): DGGITQSPKYLFRKEGQNVTLSCEQNLNHDAMYWYRQDPGQGLRLIYYSQIVNDFQKGDIAEGYSVSREKKESFPLTVTSAQKNPTAFYLCANDRGNEQFFGPGTRLTVL.

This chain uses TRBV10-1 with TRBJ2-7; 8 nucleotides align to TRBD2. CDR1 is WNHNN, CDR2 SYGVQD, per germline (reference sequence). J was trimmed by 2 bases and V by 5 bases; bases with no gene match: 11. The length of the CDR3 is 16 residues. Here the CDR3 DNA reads TGCGCCAGCAGTACCTCCGGGACTAGGAAAACCTACGAGCAGTACTTC. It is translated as CASSTSGTRKTYEQYF.

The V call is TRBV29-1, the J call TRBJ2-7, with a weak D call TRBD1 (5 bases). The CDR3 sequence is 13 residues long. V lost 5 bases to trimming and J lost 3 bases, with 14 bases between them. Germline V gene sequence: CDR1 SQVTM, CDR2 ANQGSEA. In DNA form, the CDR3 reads TGCAGCGTTCAGGGCCTTCTGAACTACGAGCAGTACTTC. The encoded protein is CSVQGLLNYEQYF.

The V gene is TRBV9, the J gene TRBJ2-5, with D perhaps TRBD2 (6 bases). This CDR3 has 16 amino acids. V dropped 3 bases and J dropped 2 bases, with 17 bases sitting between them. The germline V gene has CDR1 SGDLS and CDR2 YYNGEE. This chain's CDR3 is CASSAPFGGVQETQYF. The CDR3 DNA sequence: TGTGCCAGCAGCGCCCCCTTTGGCGGGGTACAAGAGACCCAGTACTTC.

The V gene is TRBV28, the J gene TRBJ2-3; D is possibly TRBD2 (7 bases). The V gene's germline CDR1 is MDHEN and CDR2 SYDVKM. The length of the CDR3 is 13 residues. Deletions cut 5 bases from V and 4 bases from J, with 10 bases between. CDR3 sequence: CASSLGGPDTQYF. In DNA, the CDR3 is TGTGCCAGCAGTCTCGGGGGGCCAGATACGCAGTATTTT.

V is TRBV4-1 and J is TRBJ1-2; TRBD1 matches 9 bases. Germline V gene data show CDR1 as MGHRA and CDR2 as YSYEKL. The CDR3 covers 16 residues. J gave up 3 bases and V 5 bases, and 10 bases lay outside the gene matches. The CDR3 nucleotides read TGCGCCAGCAGCGACGCTAACAGGGGGCTGGACTATGGCTACACCTTC. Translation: CASSDANRGLDYGYTF.

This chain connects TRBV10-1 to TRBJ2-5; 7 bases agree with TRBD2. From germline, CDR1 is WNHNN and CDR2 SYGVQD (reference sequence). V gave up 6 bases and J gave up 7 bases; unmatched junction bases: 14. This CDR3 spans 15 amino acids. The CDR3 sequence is CASSSSSGGVLTQYF. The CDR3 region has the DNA TGCGCCAGCAGCAGCTCTAGCGGCGGGGTATTGACCCAGTACTTC.

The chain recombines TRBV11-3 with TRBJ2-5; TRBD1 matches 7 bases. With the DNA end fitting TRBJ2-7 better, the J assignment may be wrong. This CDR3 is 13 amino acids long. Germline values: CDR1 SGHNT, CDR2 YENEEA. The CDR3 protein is CASSLTGAHEQYF. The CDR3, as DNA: TGTGCCAGCAGCTTAACAGGGGCCCACGAGCAGTACTTC.

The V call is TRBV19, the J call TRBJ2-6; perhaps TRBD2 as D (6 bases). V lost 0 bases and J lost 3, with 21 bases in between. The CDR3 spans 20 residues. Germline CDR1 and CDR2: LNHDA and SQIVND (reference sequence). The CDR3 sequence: CASSIDRRDSLRSGANVLTF. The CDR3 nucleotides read TGTGCCAGTAGTATAGATAGGAGGGACTCTCTGAGGAGTGGGGCCAACGTCCTGACTTTC.

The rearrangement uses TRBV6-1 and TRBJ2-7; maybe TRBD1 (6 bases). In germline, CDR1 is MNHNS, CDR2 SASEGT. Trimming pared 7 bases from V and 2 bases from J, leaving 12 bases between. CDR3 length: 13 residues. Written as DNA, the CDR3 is TGTGCCAGCAAGCGACAGGCGGCCTACGAGCAGTACTTC. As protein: CASKRQAAYEQYF.

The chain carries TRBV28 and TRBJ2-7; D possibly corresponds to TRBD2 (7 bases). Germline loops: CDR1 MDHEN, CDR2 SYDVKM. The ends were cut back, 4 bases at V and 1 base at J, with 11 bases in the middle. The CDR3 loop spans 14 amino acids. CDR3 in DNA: TGTGCCAGCAGTTGGGGGGGGGCTTCCTACGAGCAGTACTTC. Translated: CASSWGGASYEQYF.

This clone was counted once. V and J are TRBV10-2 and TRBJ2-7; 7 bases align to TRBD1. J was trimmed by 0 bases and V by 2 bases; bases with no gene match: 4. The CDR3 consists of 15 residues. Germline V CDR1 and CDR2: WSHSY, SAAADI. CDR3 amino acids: CASSEQGQASYEQYF. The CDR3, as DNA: TGCGCCAGCAGTGAGCAAGGACAGGCCTCCTACGAGCAGTACTTC.

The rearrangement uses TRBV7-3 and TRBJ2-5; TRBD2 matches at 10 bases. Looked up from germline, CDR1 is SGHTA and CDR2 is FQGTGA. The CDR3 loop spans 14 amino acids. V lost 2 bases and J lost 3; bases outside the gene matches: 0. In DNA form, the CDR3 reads TGTGCCAGCAGCTTACTAGCGGGAGAAGAGACCCAGTACTTC. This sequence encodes CASSLLAGEETQYF.

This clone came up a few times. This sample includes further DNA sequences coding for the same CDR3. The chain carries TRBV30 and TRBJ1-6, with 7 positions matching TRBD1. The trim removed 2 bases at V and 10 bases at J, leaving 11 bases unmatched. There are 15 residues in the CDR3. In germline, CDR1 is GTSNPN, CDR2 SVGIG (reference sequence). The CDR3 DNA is TGTGCCTGGAGTACAGGGGCCTTCTCTTCCTCACCCCTCCACTTT. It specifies CAWSTGAFSSSPLHF.

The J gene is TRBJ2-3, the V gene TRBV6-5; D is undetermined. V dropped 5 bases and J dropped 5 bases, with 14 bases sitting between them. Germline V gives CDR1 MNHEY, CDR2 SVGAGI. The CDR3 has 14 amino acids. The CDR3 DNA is TGTGCCAGCAGTCAAAACCCGGGTAAAGATACGCAGTATTTT. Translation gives CASSQNPGKDTQYF.

Here the CDR3 DNA reads TGTGCCAGCAGTTACACGACAGACGGCTACACCTTC. Translating gives CASSYTTDGYTF. The chain joins TRBV6-6 to TRBJ1-2; TRBD1 is a possible D gene (5 bases). The V gene's germline CDR1 is MNHNY and CDR2 SVGAGI (reference sequence). The CDR3 consists of 12 residues. Trimming removed 2 bases at V and 8 bases at J, with 9 bases between.